The rows below give T cell receptor beta chains drawn from one sample of a study of post-analysis software for immune sequencing data. TCRdb processed the PCR reads anew with MiXCR; each CDR3 protein has one entry. The sample records over 250,000 distinct CDR3 sequences, around 34% being singletons. Sequenced sample: blood. These receptors were collected from a girl between 5 and 17 years old with multiple sclerosis. Both conserved end residues are part of each CDR3. A D gene is named only where the DNA matches it firmly. Where a row states a size, it is once, few, many or the class of an expanded clone; other rows omit it.

size: once
J: TRBJ2-6
D: TRBD2
V: TRBV5-1
DNA: TGCACCAGCAGCTTGCCTCGGGAGGCTGGGGCCAACGTCCTGACTTTC
CDR3: CTSSLPREAGANVLTF

size: many
J: TRBJ1-4
D: .
V: TRBV5-1
DNA: TGCGCCAGCAGCCCGGTCACGGGCCTTAATGAAAAACTGTTTTTT
CDR3: CASSPVTGLNEKLFF

size: .
J: TRBJ2-3
D: .
V: TRBV29-1
DNA: TGCAGCGTTGAATTCGGCGGAGGCACAGATACGCAGTATTTT
CDR3: CSVEFGGGTDTQYF

size: .
J: TRBJ2-1
D: TRBD2
V: TRBV7-9
DNA: TGTGCCAGCAGCTCCTCACTAGCGGGAGGAAATAATGAGCAGTTCTTC
CDR3: CASSSSLAGGNNEQFF

size: .
J: TRBJ1-1
D: .
V: TRBV16
DNA: TGTGCCAGCAGCCTACACAAGAACGCTGAAGCTTTCTTT
CDR3: CASSLHKNAEAFF

size: once
J: TRBJ2-7
D: TRBD2
V: TRBV4-1
DNA: TGCGCCAGCAGCCAAGATCGGCTAGCGGATTCCTACGAGCAGTACTTC
CDR3: CASSQDRLADSYEQYF

size: .
J: TRBJ2-7
D: TRBD2
V: TRBV5-4
DNA: TGTGCCAGCAGCAACCCCGGGACTAGCGCCTACGAGCAGTACTTC
CDR3: CASSNPGTSAYEQYF

size: .
J: TRBJ2-1
D: .
V: TRBV7-3
DNA: TGTGCCAGCAGCTTAGACGGGAACGAGCAGTTCTTC
CDR3: CASSLDGNEQFF

size: .
J: TRBJ1-1
D: .
V: TRBV20-1
DNA: TGCAGTGCTAGATCCAATTGGAACATGAACACTGAAGCTTTCTTT
CDR3: CSARSNWNMNTEAFF

size: many
J: TRBJ2-3
D: .
V: TRBV5-1
DNA: TGCGCCAGCAGCTGGCGGCGCGGCAGCACAGATACGCAGTATTTT
CDR3: CASSWRRGSTDTQYF

size: .
J: TRBJ2-4
D: .
V: TRBV2
DNA: TGTGCCAGCAGTGAAGGAAGACGGATTCGTGGCATTCAGTACTTC
CDR3: CASSEGRRIRGIQYF

size: many
J: TRBJ2-3
D: TRBD1
V: TRBV29-1
DNA: TGCAGCGTTGAACACAGGGGGCGCCTCACAGATACGCAGTATTTT
CDR3: CSVEHRGRLTDTQYF

size: many
J: TRBJ1-2
D: TRBD1
V: TRBV5-1
DNA: TGCGCCAGCAGTCCCGGGACAGGGGTTGGCTACACCTTC
CDR3: CASSPGTGVGYTF

size: .
J: TRBJ2-7
D: .
V: TRBV29-1
DNA: TGCAGCGTTGCTCGAGGCAATGGGGAGCAGTACTTC
CDR3: CSVARGNGEQYF

size: many
J: TRBJ2-1
D: .
V: TRBV7-8
DNA: TGTGCCAGCAGCCCCTCTGTGGGGTCCTACAATGAGCAGTTCTTC
CDR3: CASSPSVGSYNEQFF

size: .
J: TRBJ1-5
D: .
V: TRBV7-2
DNA: TGTGCCAGCAGCTTGGGCGGTCACTACTACAATCAGCCCCAGCATTTT
CDR3: CASSLGGHYYNQPQHF

size: .
J: TRBJ1-6
D: .
V: TRBV19
DNA: TGTGCCAGCAGCTACCGGGACCCGGATTCACCCCTCCACTTT
CDR3: CASSYRDPDSPLHF

size: .
J: TRBJ1-5
D: .
V: TRBV6-2/TRBV6-3
DNA: TGTGCCAGCAGGTACAGGGATAGTCAGACCCAGCATTTT
CDR3: CASRYRDSQTQHF

size: many
J: TRBJ2-1
D: TRBD2
V: TRBV5-5
DNA: TGTGCCAGCAGCTTGGGTGTTCCGGGGGGAACCTACAATGAGCAGTTCTTC
CDR3: CASSLGVPGGTYNEQFF

size: few
J: TRBJ2-3
D: .
V: TRBV2
DNA: TGTGCCAGCAGTGAGGTCAGGGATAGAGATACGCAGTATTTT
CDR3: CASSEVRDRDTQYF

size: .
J: TRBJ2-7
D: .
V: TRBV6-2/TRBV6-3
DNA: TGTGCCAGCGGGAGGACCGAAGCCCACGAGCAGTACTTC
CDR3: CASGRTEAHEQYF

size: many
J: TRBJ1-2
D: .
V: TRBV5-1
DNA: TGCGCCAGCAGCCCAGCTGCGGGGAACGGCTACACCTTC
CDR3: CASSPAAGNGYTF

size: many
J: TRBJ2-3
D: .
V: TRBV6-1
DNA: TGTGCCAGCAGTGCTATAGCGGACGGCACAGATACGCAGTATTTT
CDR3: CASSAIADGTDTQYF

size: .
J: TRBJ2-1
D: .
V: TRBV20-1
DNA: TGCAGTGCTAGAGACCCTTCTGGAGCGGGCGAGGGGCAGTTCTTC
CDR3: CSARDPSGAGEGQFF

size: many
J: TRBJ2-5
D: .
V: TRBV7-9
DNA: TGTGCCAGCAACAGCGGCATGGCAGGGGTTCAAGAGACCCAGTACTTC
CDR3: CASNSGMAGVQETQYF

size: many
J: TRBJ2-1
D: .
V: TRBV7-6
DNA: TGTGCCAGCAGCTCCGAAATGAGCAGGGGAGGTGAGCAGTTCTTC
CDR3: CASSSEMSRGGEQFF

size: .
J: TRBJ2-5
D: .
V: TRBV20-1
DNA: TGCAGTGCTAGAGATCAAGGCCATATGCTGGAGACCCAGTACTTC
CDR3: CSARDQGHMLETQYF

size: .
J: TRBJ2-4
D: .
V: TRBV3-1
DNA: TGTGCCAGCAGCCAAGATGGACTCATCAGCCCTCTAGCCAAAAACATTCAGTACTTC
CDR3: CASSQDGLISPLAKNIQYF

size: .
J: TRBJ2-1
D: .
V: TRBV10-3
DNA: TGTGCCATCAGTGAGTCGGGGGTCCATGAGCAGTTCTTC
CDR3: CAISESGVHEQFF

size: many
J: TRBJ2-3
D: TRBD2
V: TRBV5-6
DNA: TGTGCCAGCAGGGCGGGAGGGCCAAGCGCAGATACGCAGTATTTT
CDR3: CASRAGGPSADTQYF

size: medium-sized
J: TRBJ2-1
D: TRBD2
V: TRBV7-8
DNA: TGTGCCAGCAGCTTAAGAGGCGGGGGGGCCTATGAGCAGTTCTTC
CDR3: CASSLRGGGAYEQFF

size: .
J: TRBJ2-3
D: TRBD2
V: TRBV7-2
DNA: TGTGCCAGCAGCTTAGTCTTTAGCGGGGGTGTGACAGATACGCAGTATTTT
CDR3: CASSLVFSGGVTDTQYF

size: .
J: TRBJ2-3
D: TRBD2
V: TRBV11-2
DNA: TGTGCCAGCAGCACGGGACTAGCGGTTGCAGATACGCAGTATTTT
CDR3: CASSTGLAVADTQYF

size: .
J: TRBJ2-1
D: .
V: TRBV5-1
DNA: TGCGCCAACAGCCGGAAACCCGAGGGTCTAACCTACAATGAGCAGTTCTTC
CDR3: CANSRKPEGLTYNEQFF

size: .
J: TRBJ2-1
D: TRBD2
V: TRBV20-1
DNA: TGCAGTGCAGCGGGAGTGGCGAACAATGAGCAGTTCTTC
CDR3: CSAAGVANNEQFF

size: few
J: TRBJ2-7
D: .
V: TRBV21-1
DNA: TGTGCCAGCAGCATCAGGACAGGGACCGAGCAGTACTTC
CDR3: CASSIRTGTEQYF

size: .
J: TRBJ1-6
D: .
V: TRBV7-9
DNA: TGTGCCAGCAGCGCGTCCGGGACAAATAATTCACCCCTCCACTTT
CDR3: CASSASGTNNSPLHF

size: many
J: TRBJ1-2
D: .
V: TRBV28
DNA: TGTGCCAGCAGTTTCGGCCTTCTGGCAAGGACAGAGGAAGGGTATGGCTACACCTTC
CDR3: CASSFGLLARTEEGYGYTF

size: .
J: TRBJ2-1
D: .
V: TRBV20-1
DNA: TGCAGTGCTGAGGAGGAGGCAGACTACAATGAGCAGTTCTTC
CDR3: CSAEEEADYNEQFF

size: many
J: TRBJ2-3
D: .
V: TRBV12-3/TRBV12-4
DNA: TGTGCCAGCAGCCCCACAGATACGCAGTATTTT
CDR3: CASSPTDTQYF

size: .
J: TRBJ1-5
D: .
V: TRBV5-1
DNA: TGCGCCAGCAGCTTGGGCGGCCGCCCCAATCAGCCCCAGCATTTT
CDR3: CASSLGGRPNQPQHF